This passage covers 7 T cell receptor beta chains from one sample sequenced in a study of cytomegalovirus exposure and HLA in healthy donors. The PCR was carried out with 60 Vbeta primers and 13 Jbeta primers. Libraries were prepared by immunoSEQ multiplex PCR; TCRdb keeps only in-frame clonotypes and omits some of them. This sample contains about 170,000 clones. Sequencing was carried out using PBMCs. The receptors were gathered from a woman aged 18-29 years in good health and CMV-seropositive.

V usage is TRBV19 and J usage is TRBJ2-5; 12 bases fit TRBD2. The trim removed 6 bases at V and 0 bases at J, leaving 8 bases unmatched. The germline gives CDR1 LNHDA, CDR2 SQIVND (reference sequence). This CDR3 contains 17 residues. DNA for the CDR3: TGTGCCAGTAGCGCCTCCGGGACTAGCGGGTACCAAGAGACCCAGTACTTC. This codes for CASSASGTSGYQETQYF. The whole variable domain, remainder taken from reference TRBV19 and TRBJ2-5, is DGGITQSPKYLFRKEGQNVTLSCEQNLNHDAMYWYRQDPGQGLRLIYYSQIVNDFQKGDIAEGYSVSREKKESFPLTVTSAQKNPTAFYLCASSASGTSGYQETQYFGPGTRLLVL.

This chain's CDR3 is CASSLTYGQEGLPLHF. The CDR3 DNA is TGTGCCAGCAGCTTGACGTACGGGCAGGAGGGTTTACCCCTCCACTTT. This sequence joins TRBV7-2 and TRBJ1-6; no firm D call. CDR1 and CDR2 from the germline V gene are SGHTA and FQGNSA. The V end lost 3 bases, the J end lost 12 bases, and 21 bases lay between the germline ends. CDR3 length: 16 amino acids.

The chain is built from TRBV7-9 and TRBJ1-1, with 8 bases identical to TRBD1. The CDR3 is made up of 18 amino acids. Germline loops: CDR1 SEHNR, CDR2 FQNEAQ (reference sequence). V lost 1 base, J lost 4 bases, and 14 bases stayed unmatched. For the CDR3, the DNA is TGTGCCAGCAGCTTAGAAATTCCCAGGGGGCGTAATGGCACTGAAGCTTTCTTT. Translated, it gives CASSLEIPRGRNGTEAFF.

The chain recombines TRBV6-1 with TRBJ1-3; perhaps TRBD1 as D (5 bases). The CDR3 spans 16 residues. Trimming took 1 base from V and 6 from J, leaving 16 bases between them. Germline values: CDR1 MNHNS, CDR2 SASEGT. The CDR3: CASSEESAQGSNTIYF. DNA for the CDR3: TGTGCCAGCAGTGAAGAATCAGCGCAGGGATCAAACACCATATATTTT.

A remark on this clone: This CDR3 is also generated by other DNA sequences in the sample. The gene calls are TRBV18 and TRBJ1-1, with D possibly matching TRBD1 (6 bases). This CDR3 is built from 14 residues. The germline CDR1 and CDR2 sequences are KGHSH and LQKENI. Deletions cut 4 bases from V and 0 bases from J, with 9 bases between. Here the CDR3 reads CASSLDRMNTEAFF. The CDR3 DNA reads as TGTGCCAGCTCACTCGACAGGATGAACACTGAAGCTTTCTTT. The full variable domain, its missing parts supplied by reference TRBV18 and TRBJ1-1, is NAGVMQNPRHLVRRRGQEARLRCSPMKGHSHVYWYRQLPEEGLKFMVYLQKENIIDESGMPKERFSAEFPKEGPSILRIQQVVRGDSAAYFCASSLDRMNTEAFFGQGTRLTVV.

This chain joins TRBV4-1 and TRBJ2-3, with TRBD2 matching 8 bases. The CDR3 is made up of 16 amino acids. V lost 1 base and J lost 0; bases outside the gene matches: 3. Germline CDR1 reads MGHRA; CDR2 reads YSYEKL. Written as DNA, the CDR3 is TGCGCCAGCAGCCAAGCTCCTAGCGGGAGCACAGATACGCAGTATTTT. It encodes CASSQAPSGSTDTQYF.

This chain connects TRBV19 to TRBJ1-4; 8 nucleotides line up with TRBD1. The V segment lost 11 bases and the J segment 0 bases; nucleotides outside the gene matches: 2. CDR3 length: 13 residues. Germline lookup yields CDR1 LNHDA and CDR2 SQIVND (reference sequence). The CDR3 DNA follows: TGTGCCGTACAGGGGGCAACTAATGAAAAACTGTTTTTT. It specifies CAVQGATNEKLFF.